These 25 T cell receptor beta chains originate from one sample sequenced in a study of cytotoxic CD8 clonotypes in ibrutinib-treated CLL. The data were produced by immunoSEQ multiplex PCR, yet TCRdb's version contains in-frame clones alone and is incomplete. The table lists around 200,000 clones, 70% to 75% of them singletons. Source: PBMCs, taken after 12 months of ibrutinib treatment. These receptors were taken from a human donor with chronic lymphocytic leukemia.

The rearrangement joins TRBV7-9 to TRBJ1-3; D gene uncertain. V was trimmed by 1 base and J by 1 base, leaving 5 bases between them. There are 14 residues in the CDR3. Germline assignment: CDR1 SEHNR and CDR2 FQNEAQ (reference sequence). The CDR3 loop is CASSLDGSGNTIYF. The CDR3, as DNA: TGTGCCAGCAGCTTAGATGGATCTGGAAACACCATATATTTT.

This chain connects TRBV14 to TRBJ2-1; tentatively, D is TRBD2 (5 bases). The CDR3 length is 14 residues. Germline V gene data show CDR1 as SGHDN and CDR2 as FVKESK. Trimming cost V 1 base and J 6 bases, with 10 bases left between them. CDR3 residues: CASSQVWAGNEQFF. The DNA for the CDR3 is TGTGCCAGCAGCCAAGTATGGGCGGGCAATGAGCAGTTCTTC. Variable domain in full (rest from reference TRBV14 and TRBJ2-1): EAGVTQFPSHSVIEKGQTVTLRCDPISGHDNLYWYRRVMGKEIKFLLHFVKESKQDESGMPNNRFLAERTGGTYSTLKVQPAELEDSGVYFCASSQVWAGNEQFFGPGTRLTVL.

The genes are TRBV7-9 and TRBJ2-7; D possibly corresponds to TRBD1 (5 bases). This CDR3 spans 14 amino acids. V gave up 3 bases and J gave up 0 bases, with 9 bases separating them. CDR1 is SEHNR, CDR2 FQNEAQ, per germline (reference sequence). CDR3 protein: CASSFDRSSYEQYF. The CDR3 bases are TGTGCCAGCAGCTTCGACAGAAGCTCCTACGAGCAGTACTTC.

The rearrangement links TRBV11-2 to TRBJ1-4; 7 nucleotides align to TRBD1. This CDR3 region has 16 residues. From germline, CDR1 is SGHAT and CDR2 FQNNGV. V shed 2 bases, J shed 4 bases, and the junction held 7 bases outside the gene matches. The CDR3: CASSLLGDRVNEKLFF. In DNA, the CDR3 is TGTGCCAGCAGCTTACTTGGAGACAGGGTTAATGAAAAACTGTTTTTT.

The J gene is TRBJ1-5, the V gene TRBV27; D is undetermined. The CDR3 consists of 15 residues. With 5 bases removed from V and 3 bases from J, the gap between germline ends came to 14 bases. The germline CDR1 and CDR2 sequences are MNHEY and SMNVEV (reference sequence). CDR3 DNA: TGTGCCAGCAGTGGGCTTGGAGGATCCAATCAGCCCCAGCATTTT. This gives the protein CASSGLGGSNQPQHF.

This clone was found once. Other DNA sequences from this sample encode an identical CDR3 as well. CDR3 amino acids: CASSVGAGFSTDTQYF. CDR3 DNA sequence: TGTGCCAGCAGCGTAGGGGCAGGCTTTAGCACAGATACGCAGTATTTT. The rearrangement uses TRBV9 and TRBJ2-3; D is undetermined. Germline V lookup: CDR1 SGDLS, CDR2 YYNGEE. This CDR3 spans 16 amino acids. Trimming took off 0 bases at V and 0 bases at J, with 11 bases between the two ends.

In this sample, this clone turned up a few times. The chain joins TRBV7-3 to TRBJ2-2; D unresolved. In germline, CDR1 is SGHTA, CDR2 FQGTGA. This CDR3 region has 13 residues. The V end was cut by 2 bases, the J end by 5 bases, with 6 bases between. This chain's CDR3 is CASSLSGTGELFF. CDR3 bases: TGTGCCAGCAGCTTATCCGGAACCGGGGAGCTGTTTTTT.

The chain carries TRBV29-1 and TRBJ1-3, with D maybe TRBD1 (6 bases). The CDR3 is made up of 16 amino acids. CDR1 is SQVTM, CDR2 ANQGSEA, per germline. Trimming left V 7 bases short and J 0 bases short, with 19 bases between. DNA for the CDR3: TGCAGCGCTGACACAGGGCCCACGCACTCTGGAAACACCATATATTTT. Amino acids: CSADTGPTHSGNTIYF.

V and J are TRBV30 and TRBJ2-1, with 7 bases that match TRBD1. The J segment lost 0 bases and the V segment lost 7 bases, leaving 9 bases of the junction unmatched. The CDR3 is 15 residues long. CDR1 GTSNPN and CDR2 SVGIG come from the germline V gene (reference sequence). The CDR3 loop is CASRRRDSSYNEQFF. DNA of the CDR3: TGTGCCTCTCGCCGCAGGGACAGCTCCTACAATGAGCAGTTCTTC.

This chain connects TRBV11-2 to TRBJ2-7; the D gene is possibly TRBD1 (6 bases). Germline V CDR1 and CDR2: SGHAT, FQNNGV. This CDR3 spans 14 amino acids. V was trimmed by 4 bases and J by 5 bases, leaving 15 bases between them. The DNA for the CDR3 is TGTGCCAGCAGCTCGACGGACAGTCCCCACGAGCAGTACTTC. Residues: CASSSTDSPHEQYF. The full variable domain, its missing parts supplied by reference TRBV11-2 and TRBJ2-7, is EAGVAQSPRYKIIEKRQSVAFWCNPISGHATLYWYQQILGQGPKLLIQFQNNGVVDDSQLPKDRFSAERLKGVDSTLKIQPAKLEDSAVYLCASSSTDSPHEQYFGPGTRLTVT.

This clone qualifies as medium-sized (0.01 to 0.1%). Here the CDR3 reads CASSRGLADEQFF. CDR3 sequence (DNA): TGCGCCAGCAGCCGCGGACTAGCGGATGAGCAGTTCTTC. The chain employs TRBV4-3 and TRBJ2-1; TRBD2 matches 10 bases. V gave up 4 bases and J gave up 8 bases; unmatched junction bases: 2. Per germline, CDR1 LGHNA and CDR2 YSLEER. The CDR3 has 13 amino acids.

The chain employs TRBV7-9 and TRBJ1-1; D gene ambiguous. The CDR3 runs 12 residues. Germline loops: CDR1 SEHNR, CDR2 FQNEAQ (reference sequence). V lost 6 bases to trimming and J lost 4 bases, with 9 bases between them. The CDR3 spells CASRAAGTEAFF. CDR3 DNA sequence: TGTGCCAGCAGGGCGGCCGGCACTGAAGCTTTCTTT.

This clone was seen a handful of times. This sequence joins TRBV19 and TRBJ1-4, with D uncertain. Germline V gives CDR1 LNHDA, CDR2 SQIVND (reference sequence). CDR3 length: 15 amino acids. The V end was cut by 1 base, the J end by 4 bases, with 10 bases between. CDR3 coding DNA: TGTGCCAGTAGTATAGTCCAGCGTTTTAATGAAAAACTGTTTTTT. Protein sequence: CASSIVQRFNEKLFF.

CDR3: CAWSVELRSYEQYF. The CDR3 DNA reads TGTGCCTGGAGTGTAGAGCTCCGATCCTACGAGCAGTACTTC. The V call is TRBV30, the J call TRBJ2-7, with D hard to call. Trimming stripped 0 bases from V and 1 base from J, with 10 bases between. The CDR3 contains 14 residues. Germline V gene data show CDR1 as GTSNPN and CDR2 as SVGIG (reference sequence).

V usage is TRBV30 and J usage is TRBJ2-7; D is unresolved. In germline, CDR1 is GTSNPN, CDR2 SVGIG (reference sequence). CDR3 length: 14 residues. V lost 0 bases, J lost 5 bases, and 14 bases lay in between. The CDR3, as DNA: TGTGCCTGGAGTGTGTACCGTCTGGCCCACGAGCAGTACTTC. Residues: CAWSVYRLAHEQYF.

The rearrangement joins TRBV30 to TRBJ2-1; unclear D gene. The CDR3 contains 12 residues. V was clipped by 2 bases and J by 13 bases, with 15 bases between them. Germline CDR1 GTSNPN, CDR2 SVGIG (reference sequence). The CDR3 protein is CAWSTGGVIQFF. As DNA, the CDR3 is TGTGCCTGGAGTACTGGCGGCGTGATCCAGTTCTTC.

The V and J genes are TRBV28 and TRBJ2-1; 9 bases fit TRBD2. J lost 15 bases, V lost 6 bases, and 12 bases had no gene match. The length of the CDR3 is 13 residues. Looked up from germline, CDR1 is MDHEN and CDR2 is SYDVKM. The CDR3 region is CASRKLSGGGSFF. The CDR3 nucleotides read TGTGCCAGCAGGAAACTTAGCGGGGGAGGCTCGTTCTTC.

The genes are TRBV6-6 and TRBJ2-5, with 9 bases aligning to TRBD1. The germline CDR1 and CDR2 sequences are MNHNY and SVGAGI (reference sequence). Unmatched junction bases numbered 3, after V lost 2 bases and J lost 2 bases. This CDR3 contains 15 residues. The CDR3 sequence: CASSYGTGLQETQYF. The CDR3 nucleotides are TGTGCCAGCAGTTACGGGACAGGGTTACAAGAGACCCAGTACTTC.

This clone was counted only a few times. V usage is TRBV30 and J usage is TRBJ2-2; TRBD1 might be the D (6 bases). The CDR3 totals 13 residues. CDR1 is GTSNPN and CDR2 is SVGIG in the germline V gene (reference sequence). V was clipped by 2 bases and J by 4 bases, with 8 bases between them. Written as DNA, the CDR3 is TGTGCCTGGAGTACAGGGAGCACCGGGGAGCTGTTTTTT. As protein: CAWSTGSTGELFF.

As regards this clone: A much larger clonotype is one base distant, so this may be a read error. Additional DNA sequences in this sample encode the identical CDR3. The V and J genes are TRBV2 and TRBJ2-3; the match to TRBD1 covers 7 bases. This CDR3 comprises 15 residues. Germline CDR1 SNHLY, CDR2 FYNNEI. CDR3 sequence: CASSEGTASTDTQYF. CDR3 bases: TGCGCCAGCAGTGAGGGGACAGCTAGCACAGATACGCAGTATTTT.

The V and J genes are TRBV6-5 and TRBJ2-7, with TRBD1 matching 10 bases. This CDR3 comprises 14 residues. Germline values: CDR1 MNHEY, CDR2 SVGAGI. The ends lost 6 bases at V and 5 bases at J; junction bases unmatched: 7. CDR3 sequence reads: CASRQDRGIDEQYF. The CDR3 bases are TGTGCCAGCAGGCAGGACAGGGGGATCGACGAGCAGTACTTC.

The rearrangement joins TRBV27 to TRBJ1-5; 8 positions match TRBD1. Germline assignment: CDR1 MNHEY and CDR2 SMNVEV (reference sequence). V was pared by 1 base and J by 8 bases, with 10 bases of the junction left unmatched. The CDR3 consists of 16 residues. The CDR3, as DNA: TGTGCCAGCAGTTTATGGGCAGGGGGCGAAGGTAAGCCCCAGCATTTT. This gives the protein CASSLWAGGEGKPQHF.

The chain recombines TRBV6-1 with TRBJ1-4, with 8 bases lining up with TRBD1. V shed 6 bases and J 4 bases; nucleotides not matched to a gene: 4. The CDR3 contains 14 residues. Germline V CDR1 and CDR2: MNHNS, SASEGT. The CDR3 DNA sequence: TGTGCCAGCAGACGGACAGGGTTTAATGAAAAACTGTTTTTT. Its protein is CASRRTGFNEKLFF.

V usage is TRBV28 and J usage is TRBJ2-7; D remains unclear. The V end was cut by 6 bases, the J end by 11 bases, with 17 bases between. The CDR3 spans 12 residues. Germline V gene data show CDR1 as MDHEN and CDR2 as SYDVKM. In nucleotides, the CDR3 is TGTGCCAGCAGGAAAAACCTCTCCGGAAAGTACTTC. This translates into CASRKNLSGKYF. Together with reference TRBV28 and TRBJ2-7, the CDR3 gives the full variable domain: DVKVTQSSRYLVKRTGEKVFLECVQDMDHENMFWYRQDPGLGLRLIYFSYDVKMKEKGDIPEGYSVSREKKERFSLILESASTNQTSMYLCASRKNLSGKYFGPGTRLTVT.

This clone was counted ten times or more. The CDR3 DNA reads as TGCGCCAGCAGCTTGGGGGACTACGAGCAGTACTTC. Amino acids: CASSLGDYEQYF. This rearrangement joins TRBV5-1 to TRBJ2-7; D ambiguous. Trimming stripped 0 bases from V and 3 bases from J, with 4 bases between. CDR1 SGHRS and CDR2 YFSETQ come from the germline V gene. This CDR3 spans 12 amino acids.